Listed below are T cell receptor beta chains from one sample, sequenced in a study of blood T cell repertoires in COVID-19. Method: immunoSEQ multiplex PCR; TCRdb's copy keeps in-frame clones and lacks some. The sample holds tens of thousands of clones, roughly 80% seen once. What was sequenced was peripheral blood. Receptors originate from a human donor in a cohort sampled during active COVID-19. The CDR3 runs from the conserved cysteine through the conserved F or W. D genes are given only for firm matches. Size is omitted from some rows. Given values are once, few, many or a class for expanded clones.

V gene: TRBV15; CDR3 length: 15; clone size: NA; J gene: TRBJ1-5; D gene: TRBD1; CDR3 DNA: TGTGCCACCAGCCAACAGGGGGTCTTGGGTCAGCCCCAGCATTTT; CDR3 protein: CATSQQGVLGQPQHF
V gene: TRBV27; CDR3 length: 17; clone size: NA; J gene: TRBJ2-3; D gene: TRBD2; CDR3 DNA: TGTGCCAGCAGTTCCCGGACTAGCGGGAGGGGCACAGATACGCAGTATTTT; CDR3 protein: CASSSRTSGRGTDTQYF
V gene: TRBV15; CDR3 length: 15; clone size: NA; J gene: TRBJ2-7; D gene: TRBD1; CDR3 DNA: TGTGCCACCAGCAGACCGGGACAGGGGGCTACGAGGCAGTACTTC; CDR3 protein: CATSRPGQGATRQYF
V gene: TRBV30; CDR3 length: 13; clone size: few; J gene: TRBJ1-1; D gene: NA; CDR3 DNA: TGTGCCTGGACGATGGGGCGTGGGACTGAAGCTTTCTTT; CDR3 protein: CAWTMGRGTEAFF
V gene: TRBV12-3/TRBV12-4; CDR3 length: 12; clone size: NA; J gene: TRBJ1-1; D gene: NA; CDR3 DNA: TGTGCCAGCAGGCGGGGTGGCACTGAAGCTTTCTTT; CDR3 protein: CASRRGGTEAFF
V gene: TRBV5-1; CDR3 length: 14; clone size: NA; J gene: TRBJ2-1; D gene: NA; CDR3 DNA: TGCGCCAGCAGTAGTGGCTCAGAGGCCCATGAGCAGTTCTTC; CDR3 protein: CASSSGSEAHEQFF
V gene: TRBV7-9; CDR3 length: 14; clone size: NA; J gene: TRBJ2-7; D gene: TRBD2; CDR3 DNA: TGTGCCAGCAGCCGCAGCGGGGGAACCTACGAGCAGTACTTC; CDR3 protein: CASSRSGGTYEQYF
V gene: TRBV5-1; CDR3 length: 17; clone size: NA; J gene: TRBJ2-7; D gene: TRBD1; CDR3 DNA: TGCGCCAGCAGCCGTGACCTTCCGGGACAGGGCCCCTACGAGCAGTACTTC; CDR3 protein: CASSRDLPGQGPYEQYF
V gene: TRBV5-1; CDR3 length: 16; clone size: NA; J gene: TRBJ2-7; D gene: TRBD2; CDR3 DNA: TGCGCCAGCAGCTTGGAGTCTAGCGGGGGAAACCTGGAGCAGTACTTC; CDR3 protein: CASSLESSGGNLEQYF
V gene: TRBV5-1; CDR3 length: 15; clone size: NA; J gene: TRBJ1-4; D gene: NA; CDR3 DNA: TGCGCCAGCAGCTTGGAGGCAACCGAGGTTGAAAAACTGTTTTTT; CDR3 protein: CASSLEATEVEKLFF
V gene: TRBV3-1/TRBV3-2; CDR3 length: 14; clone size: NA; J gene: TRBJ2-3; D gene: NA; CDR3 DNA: TGTGCCAGCAGCCAATCACTACTCACAGATACGCAGTATTTT; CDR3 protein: CASSQSLLTDTQYF
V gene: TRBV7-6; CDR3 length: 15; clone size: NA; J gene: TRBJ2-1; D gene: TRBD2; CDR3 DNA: TGTGCCAGCAGCTCCCTAGCGGGGGCCTACAATGAGCAGTTCTTC; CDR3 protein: CASSSLAGAYNEQFF
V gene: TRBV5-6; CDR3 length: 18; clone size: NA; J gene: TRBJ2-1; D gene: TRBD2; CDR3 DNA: TGTGCCAGCAGCTTGGTTGCCGGGACTAGCGGGCCTAACAATGAGCAGTTCTTC; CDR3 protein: CASSLVAGTSGPNNEQFF
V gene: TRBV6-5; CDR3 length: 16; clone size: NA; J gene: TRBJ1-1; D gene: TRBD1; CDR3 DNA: TGTGCCAGCAGTTACTCGGGGGGACAGGGTTGGGTGGGAGCTTTCTTT; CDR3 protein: CASSYSGGQGWVGAFF
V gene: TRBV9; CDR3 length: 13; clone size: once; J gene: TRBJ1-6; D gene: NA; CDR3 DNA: TGTGCCAGCACAAGTAGTACTGATTCACCCCTCCACTTT; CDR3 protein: CASTSSTDSPLHF
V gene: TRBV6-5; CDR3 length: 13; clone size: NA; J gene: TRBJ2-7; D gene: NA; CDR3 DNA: TGTGCCAGCAGGCGGACAGCTACCTACGAGCAGTACTTC; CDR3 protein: CASRRTATYEQYF
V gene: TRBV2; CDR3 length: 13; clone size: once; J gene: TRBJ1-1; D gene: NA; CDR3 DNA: TGTGCCAGCAGTGACAGGGGTGGGACTGAAGCTTTCTTT; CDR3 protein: CASSDRGGTEAFF
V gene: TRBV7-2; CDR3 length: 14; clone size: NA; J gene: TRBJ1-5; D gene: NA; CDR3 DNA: TGTGCCAGCAGCTTAGGATCTGGGGCCGAGCCCCAGCATTTT; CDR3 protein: CASSLGSGAEPQHF
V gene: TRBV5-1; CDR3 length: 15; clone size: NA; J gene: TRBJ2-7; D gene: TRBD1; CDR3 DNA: TGCGCCAGCAGCCCGGGACAGGCTAAACCCTACGAGCAGTACTTC; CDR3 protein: CASSPGQAKPYEQYF
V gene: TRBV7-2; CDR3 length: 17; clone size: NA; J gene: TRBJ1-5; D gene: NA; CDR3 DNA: TGTGCCAGCAGCTTAGCGCCAGCAGGGTATAGCAATCAGCCCCAGCATTTT; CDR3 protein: CASSLAPAGYSNQPQHF
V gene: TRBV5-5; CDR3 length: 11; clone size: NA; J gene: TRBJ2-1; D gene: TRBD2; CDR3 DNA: TGTGCCAGCAGCGCCGGGAGGGAGCAGTTCTTC; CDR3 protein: CASSAGREQFF
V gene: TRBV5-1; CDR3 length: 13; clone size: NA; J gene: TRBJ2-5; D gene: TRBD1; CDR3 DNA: TGCGCCAGCAGAGGGACAGGGAAAGAGACCCAGTACTTC; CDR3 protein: CASRGTGKETQYF
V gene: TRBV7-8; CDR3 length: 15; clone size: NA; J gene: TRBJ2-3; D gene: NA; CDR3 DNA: TGTGCCAGCAGCCCGAGCTCGGGAGCTCATTATACGCAGTATTTT; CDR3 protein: CASSPSSGAHYTQYF
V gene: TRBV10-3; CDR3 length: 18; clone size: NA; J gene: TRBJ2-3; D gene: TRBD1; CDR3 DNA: TGTGCCATCAGTGAATCGGCAATACAGGGGGAAGACACAGATACGCAGTATTTT; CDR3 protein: CAISESAIQGEDTDTQYF
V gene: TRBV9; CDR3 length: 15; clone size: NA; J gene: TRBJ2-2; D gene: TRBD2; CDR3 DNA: TGTGCCAGCTCGAGGCGGACTAGCGACACCGGGGAGCTGTTTTTT; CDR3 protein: CASSRRTSDTGELFF
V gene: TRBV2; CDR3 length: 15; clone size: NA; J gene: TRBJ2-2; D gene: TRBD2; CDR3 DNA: TGTGCCAGCAGTCGGACTAGCGGGATTACCGGGGAGCTGTTTTTT; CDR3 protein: CASSRTSGITGELFF
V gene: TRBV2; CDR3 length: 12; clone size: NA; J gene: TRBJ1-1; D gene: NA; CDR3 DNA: TGTGCCAGCAGGCGACAGCAATCCGAAGCTTTCTTT; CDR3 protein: CASRRQQSEAFF
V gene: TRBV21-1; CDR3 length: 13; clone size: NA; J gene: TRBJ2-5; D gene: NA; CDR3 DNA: TGTGCCAGCAAACCGGGAGCCGGGGAGACCCAGTACTTC; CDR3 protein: CASKPGAGETQYF
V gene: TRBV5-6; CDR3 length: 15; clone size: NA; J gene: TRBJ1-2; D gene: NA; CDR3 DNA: TGTGCCAGCAGCTTGGCCTCGCAAGGGGCAGGGGGCTACACCTTC; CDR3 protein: CASSLASQGAGGYTF
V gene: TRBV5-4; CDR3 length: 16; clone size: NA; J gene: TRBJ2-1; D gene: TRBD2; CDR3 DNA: TGTGCCAGCAGCTTGGTTTCTAGCGGGGGAGCCAATGAGCAGTTCTTC; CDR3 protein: CASSLVSSGGANEQFF
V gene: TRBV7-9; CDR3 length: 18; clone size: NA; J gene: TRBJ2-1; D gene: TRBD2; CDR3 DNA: TGTGCCAGCAGCTGGACTAGCGGGAGTTCGGGCTCCTACAATGAGCAGTTCTTC; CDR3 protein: CASSWTSGSSGSYNEQFF
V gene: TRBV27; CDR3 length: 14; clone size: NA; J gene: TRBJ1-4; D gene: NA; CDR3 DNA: TGTGCCAGCAGTTTTGACGTCGGCGGGGAAAAACTGTTTTTT; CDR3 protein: CASSFDVGGEKLFF
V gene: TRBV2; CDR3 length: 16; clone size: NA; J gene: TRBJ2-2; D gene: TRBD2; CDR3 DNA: TGTGCCAGCAACATCCAAGGCGGGAGGTCTCCCGGGGAGCTGTTTTTT; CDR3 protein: CASNIQGGRSPGELFF
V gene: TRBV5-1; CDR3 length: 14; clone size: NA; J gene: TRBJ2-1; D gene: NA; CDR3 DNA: TGCGCCAGCAGCGGTCAGGGAGGAGAAAATGAGCAGTTCTTC; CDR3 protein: CASSGQGGENEQFF
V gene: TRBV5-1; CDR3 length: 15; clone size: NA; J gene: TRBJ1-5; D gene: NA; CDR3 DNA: TGCGCCAGCAGCGCCAACGGTGATAGCAATCAGCCCCAGCATTTT; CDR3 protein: CASSANGDSNQPQHF
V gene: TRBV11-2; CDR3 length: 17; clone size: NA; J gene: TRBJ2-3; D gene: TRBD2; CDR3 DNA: TGTGCCAGCAGCCGATCGACTAGCAGTAGTAGCACAGATACGCAGTATTTT; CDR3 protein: CASSRSTSSSSTDTQYF